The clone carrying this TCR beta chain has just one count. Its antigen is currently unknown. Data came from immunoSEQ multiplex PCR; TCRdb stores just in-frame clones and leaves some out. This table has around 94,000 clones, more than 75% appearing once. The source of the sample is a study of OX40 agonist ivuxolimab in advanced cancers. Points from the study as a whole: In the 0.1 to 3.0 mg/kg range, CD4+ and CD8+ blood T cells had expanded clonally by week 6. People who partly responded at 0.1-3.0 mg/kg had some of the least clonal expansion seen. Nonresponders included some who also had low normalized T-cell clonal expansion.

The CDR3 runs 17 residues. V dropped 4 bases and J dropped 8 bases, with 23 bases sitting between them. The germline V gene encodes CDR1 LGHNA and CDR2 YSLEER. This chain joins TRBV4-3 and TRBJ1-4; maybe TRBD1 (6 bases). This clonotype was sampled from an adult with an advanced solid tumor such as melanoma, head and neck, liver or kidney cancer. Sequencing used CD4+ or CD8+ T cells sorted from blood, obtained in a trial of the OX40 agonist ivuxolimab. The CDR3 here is CASSRDLQGVVGEKLFF. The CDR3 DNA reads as TGCGCCAGCAGCCGAGATTTACAGGGAGTGGTAGGGGAAAAACTGTTTTTT.